The subject of this entry is one T cell receptor beta chain. Generated by immunoSEQ multiplex PCR, the TCRdb table keeps only in-frame clones and is missing some. The repertoire holds about 94,000 clones, more than 65% seen once, with around 5.8% in the top ten. This specimen comes from a study of blood T cell repertoires in COVID-19. Study context: Acute and convalescent COVID-19 samples came from the United States, Italy and Spain.

Germline V CDR1 and CDR2: WSHSY, SAAADI. V lost 2 bases and J lost 6, with 8 bases in between. CDR3 length equals 14 residues. This chain links TRBV10-2 with TRBJ1-6, with a possible D match to TRBD1 (5 bases). This TCR derives from a man in his 60s with acute or convalescent COVID-19. The specimen was peripheral blood. CDR3 in DNA: TGCGCCAGCAGTGAGGGGGGGGGTAATTCACCCCTCCACTTT. Amino acids: CASSEGGGNSPLHF.